This passage covers 13 T cell receptor beta chains from one sample sequenced in a study of T cells in Graves' hyperthyroidism and ophthalmopathy. Amplification of TCR beta CDR3 regions used RNA as the template. The HTBI set primed first-round TCR CDR3 RT-PCR. TCRdb reanalysed the multiplex PCR reads using MiXCR and keeps one entry per CDR3 protein. The sample has approximately 740,000 distinct CDR3 sequences, around 13% seen once. The sequenced sample was blood. These receptors all come from a woman aged 18 to 35 with Graves' hyperthyroidism.

This clonotype was counted ten times or more. The rearrangement uses TRBV11-2 and TRBJ2-1; D gene unclear. Trimming pared 2 bases from V and 0 bases from J, leaving 8 bases between. The length of the CDR3 is 15 residues. Looked up from germline, CDR1 is SGHAT and CDR2 is FQNNGV. CDR3 in DNA: TGTGCCAGCAGCTTATCGCGAGGCTCCTACAATGAGCAGTTCTTC. Translated, it gives CASSLSRGSYNEQFF.

The rearrangement links TRBV7-2 to TRBJ1-3; D not certain. Germline V gives CDR1 SGHTA, CDR2 FQGNSA. Trimming pared 5 bases from V and 1 base from J, leaving 9 bases between. This CDR3 is built from 14 residues. CDR3 in amino acids: CASSPFGSGNTIYF. The CDR3 nucleotides are TGTGCCAGCAGCCCCTTCGGGTCTGGAAACACCATATATTTT. Filled out from reference TRBV7-2 and TRBJ1-3, the complete variable domain reads GAGVSQSPSNKVTEKGKDVELRCDPISGHTALYWYRQSLGQGLEFLIYFQGNSAPDKSGLPSDRFSAERTGGSVSTLTIQRTQQEDSAVYLCASSPFGSGNTIYFGEGSWLTVV.

The chain uses TRBV5-1 and TRBJ2-7; 9 bases are shared with TRBD1. From germline, CDR1 is SGHRS and CDR2 YFSETQ. V shed 4 bases and J 6 bases; nucleotides not matched to a gene: 5. The CDR3 sequence is 13 residues long. The chain's CDR3 is CASSRGQGLEQYF. In DNA form, the CDR3 reads TGCGCCAGCAGCAGGGGACAGGGCCTCGAGCAGTACTTC.

Comment on this clonotype: This may arise from a read error, as a much more abundant clone is one base away. The rearrangement links TRBV28 to TRBJ1-2; no reliable D call. The CDR3 has 15 residues. The V gene's germline CDR1 is MDHEN and CDR2 SYDVKM. CDR3 sequence reads: CASSFPSPTNYGYIF. The DNA of the CDR3 is TGTGCCAGCAGTTTCCCTTCCCCGACTAACTATGGCTACATCTTC.

This clonotype was picked up many times. CDR3 sequence: CASTPGSYNEQFF. Written as DNA, the CDR3 is TGTGCCAGCACTCCCGGCTCCTACAATGAGCAGTTCTTC. The V call is TRBV12-3 or TRBV12-4, the J call TRBJ2-1, with D unresolved. CDR3 length: 13 amino acids. V lost 7 bases, J lost 0 bases, and 7 bases lay in between.

The sample holds a few counts of this clonotype. The CDR3 here is CASSKGLAGEGETQYF. Written as DNA, the CDR3 is TGTGCCAGCAGCAAGGGACTAGCGGGAGAGGGAGAGACCCAGTACTTC. The chain combines TRBV4-2 with TRBJ2-5, with 14 bases aligning to TRBD2. The CDR3 extends over 16 amino acids. Per the germline V gene, CDR1 is LGHNA and CDR2 is YNFKEQ. After removal of 5 bases from V and 4 bases from J, the junction contained 6 bases not matched to a gene.

This clonotype was detected many times. Here the CDR3 DNA reads TGTGCCAGCAGCTTAGAATATCGGGGGCTCCCCTACTACGAGCAGTACTTC. This codes for CASSLEYRGLPYYEQYF. The gene calls are TRBV7-9 and TRBJ2-7, with D perhaps TRBD1 or TRBD2 (6 bases each). CDR1 and CDR2 (germline): SEHNR, FQNEAQ (reference sequence). With 1 base removed from V and 3 bases from J, the gap between germline ends came to 19 bases. There are 17 residues in the CDR3.

This clonotype was seen many times. The V and J genes are TRBV11-2 and TRBJ2-1; 10 nucleotides agree with TRBD2. Trimming cost V 2 bases and J 3 bases; bases outside gene matches: 4. Germline-derived CDR1 and CDR2 are SGHAT and FQNNGV. This CDR3 spans 16 amino acids. The CDR3 DNA reads as TGTGCCAGCAGCTTACTACGACTAGCGGGCTACAATGAGCAGTTCTTC. It is translated as CASSLLRLAGYNEQFF.

This clonotype was found many times. J is TRBJ2-5 and V is TRBV29-1, with 16 bases that match TRBD2. After removal of 4 bases from V and 5 bases from J, the junction contained 4 bases not matched to a gene. The CDR3 is made up of 15 amino acids. Germline V gene data show CDR1 as SQVTM and CDR2 as ANQGSEA. The DNA of the CDR3 is TGCAGCGTTGCGGGACTAGCGGGAGGGACGGAGACCCAGTACTTC. Translating it yields CSVAGLAGGTETQYF.

This clonotype was seen many times. The chain employs TRBV7-9 and TRBJ2-3, with D possibly TRBD2 on 6 matching bases. The CDR3 runs 14 residues. Trimming removed 3 bases from V and 6 bases from J, with 13 bases in between. Germline loops: CDR1 SEHNR, CDR2 FQNEAQ (reference sequence). The CDR3, as DNA: TGTGCCAGCAGCTTGACTAGGGCGGTCGATACGCAGTATTTT. Protein product: CASSLTRAVDTQYF.

V is TRBV9 and J is TRBJ2-3, with a weak D call TRBD2 (5 bases). The CDR3 is made up of 15 amino acids. Trimming stripped 0 bases from V and 1 base from J, with 9 bases between. Germline assignment: CDR1 SGDLS and CDR2 YYNGEE. The CDR3: CASSVEEGGTDTQYF. The CDR3 DNA follows: TGTGCCAGCAGCGTAGAAGAGGGAGGCACAGATACGCAGTATTTT.

This clonotype was detected ten times or more. The V and J genes are TRBV7-2 and TRBJ2-1; 7 positions match TRBD1. CDR1 is SGHTA, CDR2 FQGNSA, per germline. The CDR3 sequence is 14 residues long. V shed 6 bases, J shed 8 bases, and the junction held 10 bases outside the gene matches. The CDR3, as DNA: TGTGCCAGCAGTAGTCGTACAGGGGACGATGAGCAGTTCTTC. Amino acids: CASSSRTGDDEQFF.

In its sample, this clonotype was seen a few times. The V call is TRBV20-1, the J call TRBJ2-1; 14 bases are a match to TRBD2. Germline V gives CDR1 DFQATT, CDR2 SNEGSKA (reference sequence). The CDR3 runs to 19 residues. Unmatched junction bases numbered 11, after V lost 4 bases and J lost 0 bases. CDR3 bases: TGCAGTGCTACCCCAGGACTAGCGGGAGGATCGAGCTCCTACAATGAGCAGTTCTTC. Protein: CSATPGLAGGSSSYNEQFF.